The present T cell receptor (beta chain) was sequenced within a study of shared clonotypes between healthy human individuals. TCRdb keeps only in-frame clones here, not all; method: immunoSEQ multiplex PCR. Of 190,000 or so clones listed, approximately 70% were seen once; the top ten hold roughly 10%. Of note for this clone: Its target is unknown.

Broader study findings: The diversity represented, both genetic and in exposure history, was limited by few donors. Shared clonotypes across all four donors exceeded non-shared ones in generation probability.

Germline V gene lookup returns CDR1 SQVTM and CDR2 ANQGSEA. The V segment lost 1 base and the J segment 4 bases; nucleotides outside the gene matches: 5. The CDR3 covers 14 residues. The investigators split CD4+ cells into a CD45RA+ naive subset and a CD45RA-negative memory subset. V is TRBV29-1 and J is TRBJ2-3; 7 nucleotides match TRBD2. The clonotype comes from a young man in good health. The sequenced sample was memory CD4+ T cells sorted from blood. Described subset: CD45RA-negative fraction. The CDR3 bases are TGCAGCGTTGAAGGTGGGAGGGACGCAGATACGCAGTATTTT. This sequence encodes CSVEGGRDADTQYF.